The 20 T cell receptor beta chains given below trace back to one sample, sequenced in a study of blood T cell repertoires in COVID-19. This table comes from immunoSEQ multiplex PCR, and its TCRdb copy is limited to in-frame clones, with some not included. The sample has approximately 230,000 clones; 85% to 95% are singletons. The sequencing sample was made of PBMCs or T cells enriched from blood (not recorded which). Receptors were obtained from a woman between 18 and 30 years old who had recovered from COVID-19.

The CDR3 DNA sequence: TGCGCCAGCAGCTTGGGGACGGGGGGAGTTTACGAGCAGTACTTC. It translates to CASSLGTGGVYEQYF. The chain employs TRBV5-1 and TRBJ2-7; 7 bases map to TRBD2. V shed 0 bases and J 4 bases; nucleotides not matched to a gene: 7. This CDR3 spans 15 amino acids. In germline, CDR1 is SGHRS, CDR2 YFSETQ.

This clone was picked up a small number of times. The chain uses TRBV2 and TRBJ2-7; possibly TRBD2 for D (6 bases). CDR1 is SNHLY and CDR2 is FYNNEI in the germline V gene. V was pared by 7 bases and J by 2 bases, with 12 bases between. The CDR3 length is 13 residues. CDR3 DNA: TGTGCCAGCAAAGGGGCGGGAACCTACGAGCAGTACTTC. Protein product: CASKGAGTYEQYF.

The CDR3 nucleotides read TGTGCCAGTAGTATAGGAGGGAACTCCTACAATGAGCAGTTCTTC. Protein product: CASSIGGNSYNEQFF. The genes are TRBV19 and TRBJ2-1, with D possibly matching TRBD2 (5 bases). Germline V lookup: CDR1 LNHDA, CDR2 SQIVND (reference sequence). The V and J ends lost 1 base and 0 bases respectively, with 7 bases between them. This CDR3 has 15 residues.

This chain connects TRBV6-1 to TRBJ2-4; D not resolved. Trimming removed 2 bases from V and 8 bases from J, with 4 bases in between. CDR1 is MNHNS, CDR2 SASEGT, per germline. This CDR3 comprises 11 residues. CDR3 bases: TGTGCCAGCAGTGAACAGGACATTCAGTACTTC. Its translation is CASSEQDIQYF.

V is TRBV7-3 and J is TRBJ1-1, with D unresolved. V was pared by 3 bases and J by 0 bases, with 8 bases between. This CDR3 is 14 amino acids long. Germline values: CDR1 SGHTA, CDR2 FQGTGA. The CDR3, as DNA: TGTGCCAGCAGCTTCTCCGGGATGAACACTGAAGCTTTCTTT. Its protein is CASSFSGMNTEAFF. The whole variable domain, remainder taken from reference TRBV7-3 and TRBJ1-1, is GAGVSQTPSNKVTEKGKYVELRCDPISGHTALYWYRQSLGQGPEFLIYFQGTGAADDSGLPNDRFFAVRPEGSVSTLKIQRTERGDSAVYLCASSFSGMNTEAFFGQGTRLTVV.

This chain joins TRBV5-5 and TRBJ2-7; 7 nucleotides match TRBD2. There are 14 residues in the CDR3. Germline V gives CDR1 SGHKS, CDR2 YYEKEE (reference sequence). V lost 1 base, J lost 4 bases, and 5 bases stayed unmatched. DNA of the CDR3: TGTGCCAGCAGCTTGTTAGGGCGGGGGTACGAGCAGTACTTC. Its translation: CASSLLGRGYEQYF.

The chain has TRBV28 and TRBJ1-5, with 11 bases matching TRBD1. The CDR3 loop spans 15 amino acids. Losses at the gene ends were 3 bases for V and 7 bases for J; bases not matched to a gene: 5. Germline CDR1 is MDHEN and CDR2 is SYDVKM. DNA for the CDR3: TGTGCCAGCAGTTTGGGACAGGGGGGAGGGCAGCCCCAGCATTTT. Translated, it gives CASSLGQGGGQPQHF. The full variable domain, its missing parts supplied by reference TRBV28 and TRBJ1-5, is DVKVTQSSRYLVKRTGEKVFLECVQDMDHENMFWYRQDPGLGLRLIYFSYDVKMKEKGDIPEGYSVSREKKERFSLILESASTNQTSMYLCASSLGQGGGQPQHFGDGTRLSIL.

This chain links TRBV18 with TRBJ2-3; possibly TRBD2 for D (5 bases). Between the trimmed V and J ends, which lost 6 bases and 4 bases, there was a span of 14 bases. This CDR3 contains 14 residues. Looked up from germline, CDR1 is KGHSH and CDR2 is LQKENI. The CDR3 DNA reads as TGTGCCAGCTCCGGGGAGTCCCGAGCAGATACGCAGTATTTT. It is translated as CASSGESRADTQYF.

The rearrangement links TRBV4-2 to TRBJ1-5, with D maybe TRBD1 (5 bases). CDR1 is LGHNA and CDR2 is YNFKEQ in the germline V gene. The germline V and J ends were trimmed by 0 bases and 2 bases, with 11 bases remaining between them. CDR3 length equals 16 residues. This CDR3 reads CASSQDQQGGNQPQHF. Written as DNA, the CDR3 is TGTGCCAGCAGCCAAGATCAGCAGGGTGGCAATCAGCCCCAGCATTTT.

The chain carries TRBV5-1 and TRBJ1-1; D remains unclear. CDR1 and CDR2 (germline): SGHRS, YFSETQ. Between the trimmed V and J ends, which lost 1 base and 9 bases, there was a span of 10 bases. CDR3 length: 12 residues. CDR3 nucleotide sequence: TGCGCCAGCAGCTTGCACGGGTCTCAAGCTTTCTTT. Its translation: CASSLHGSQAFF.

The CDR3 coding sequence is TGTGCCAGCAGTGAAGCTCCAGGGATGAACACTGAAGCTTTCTTT. Protein sequence: CASSEAPGMNTEAFF. The chain carries TRBV2 and TRBJ1-1; D is possibly TRBD1 (5 bases). Trimming shortened V by 0 bases and J by 0 bases, and 8 bases separated the two germline ends. From germline, CDR1 is SNHLY and CDR2 FYNNEI. The CDR3 has 15 residues.

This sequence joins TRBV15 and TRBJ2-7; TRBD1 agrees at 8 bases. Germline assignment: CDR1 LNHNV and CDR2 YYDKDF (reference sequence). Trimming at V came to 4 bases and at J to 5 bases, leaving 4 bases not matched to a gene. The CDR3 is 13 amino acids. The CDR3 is CATSTRQGNEQYF. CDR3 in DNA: TGTGCCACCAGCACCCGACAGGGGAACGAGCAGTACTTC.

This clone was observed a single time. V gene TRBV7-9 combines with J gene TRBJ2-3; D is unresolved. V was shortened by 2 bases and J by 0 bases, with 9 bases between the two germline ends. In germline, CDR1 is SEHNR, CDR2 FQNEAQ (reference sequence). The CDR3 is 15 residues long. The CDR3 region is CASSLYGGSTDTQYF. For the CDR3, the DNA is TGTGCCAGCAGCTTATACGGTGGTAGCACAGATACGCAGTATTTT.

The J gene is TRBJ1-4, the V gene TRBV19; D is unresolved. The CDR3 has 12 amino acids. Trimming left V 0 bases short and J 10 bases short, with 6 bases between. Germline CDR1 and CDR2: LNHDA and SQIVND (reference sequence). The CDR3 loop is CASSIDYGKLFF. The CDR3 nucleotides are TGTGCCAGTAGTATAGATTACGGAAAACTGTTTTTT.

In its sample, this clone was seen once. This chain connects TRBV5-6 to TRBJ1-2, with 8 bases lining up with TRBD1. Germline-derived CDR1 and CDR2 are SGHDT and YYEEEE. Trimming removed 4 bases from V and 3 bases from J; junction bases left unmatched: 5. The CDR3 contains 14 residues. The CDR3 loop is CASSGQGLYYGYTF. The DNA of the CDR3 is TGTGCCAGCAGCGGACAGGGCTTGTACTATGGCTACACCTTC.

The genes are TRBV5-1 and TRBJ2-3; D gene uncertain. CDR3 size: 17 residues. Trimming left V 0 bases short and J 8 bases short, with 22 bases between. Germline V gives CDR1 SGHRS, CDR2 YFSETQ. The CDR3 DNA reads TGCGCCAGCAGCTTGGGGCTGATAGCCCGGTCTTTTGGTACGCAGTATTTT. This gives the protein CASSLGLIARSFGTQYF.

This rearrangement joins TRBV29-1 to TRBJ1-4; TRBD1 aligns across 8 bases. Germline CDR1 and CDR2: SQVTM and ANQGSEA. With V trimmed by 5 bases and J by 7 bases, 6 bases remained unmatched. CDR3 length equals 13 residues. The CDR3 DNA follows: TGCAGCGTTAACCAGGGGGCGAGTGAAAAACTGTTTTTT. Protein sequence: CSVNQGASEKLFF.

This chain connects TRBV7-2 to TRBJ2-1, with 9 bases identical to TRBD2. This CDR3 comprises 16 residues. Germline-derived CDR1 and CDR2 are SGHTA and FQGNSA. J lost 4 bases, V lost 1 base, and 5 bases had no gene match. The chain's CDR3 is CASSLEASGDYNEQFF. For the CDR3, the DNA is TGTGCCAGCAGCTTAGAGGCTAGCGGGGATTACAATGAGCAGTTCTTC.

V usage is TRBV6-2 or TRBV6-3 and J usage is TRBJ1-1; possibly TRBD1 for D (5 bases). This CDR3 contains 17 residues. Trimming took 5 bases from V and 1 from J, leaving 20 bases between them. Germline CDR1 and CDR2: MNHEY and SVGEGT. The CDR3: CASSDPQGNGRNTEAFF. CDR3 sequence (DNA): TGTGCCAGCAGTGATCCTCAGGGTAACGGGAGGAACACTGAAGCTTTCTTT.

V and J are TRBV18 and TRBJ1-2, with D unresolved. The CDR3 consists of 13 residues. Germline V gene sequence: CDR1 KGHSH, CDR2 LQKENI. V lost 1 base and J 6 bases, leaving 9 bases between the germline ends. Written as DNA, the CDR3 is TGTGCCAGCTCACCACTTCAGACTGATGGCTACACCTTC. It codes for CASSPLQTDGYTF. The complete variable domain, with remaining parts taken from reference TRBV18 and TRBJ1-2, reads NAGVMQNPRHLVRRRGQEARLRCSPMKGHSHVYWYRQLPEEGLKFMVYLQKENIIDESGMPKERFSAEFPKEGPSILRIQQVVRGDSAAYFCASSPLQTDGYTFGSGTRLTVV.